This TCR beta chain came from a study of PD-1 blockade in classical Hodgkin lymphoma. V lost 5 bases and J lost 1, with 12 bases in between. This CDR3 has 16 amino acids. Germline V gene data show CDR1 as LNHNV and CDR2 as YYDKDF (reference sequence). Generated by immunoSEQ multiplex PCR, the TCRdb table keeps only in-frame clones and is missing some. The sample lists 20,000 to 25,000 clones, just under 80% occurring once. Every one of the patients relapsed after autologous stem cell transplantation (brentuximab vedotin exposure was variable). The study recorded best responses of complete response, partial response or progressive disease.

The clonotype originates from a human donor with classical Hodgkin lymphoma. The chain links TRBV15 to TRBJ2-6, with D maybe TRBD2 (6 bases). This specimen consisted of peripheral blood mononuclear cells (PBMCs), obtained before the second cycle of nivolumab. CDR3 amino acids: CATSSGEASGANVLTF. The CDR3 bases are TGTGCCACCAGCTCCGGGGAGGCATCTGGGGCCAACGTCCTGACTTTC.